This T cell receptor beta chain was documented in a study of T cells after yellow fever vaccination. Across the study: The authors prepared low-cell-number fractions using SMART-Seq v4 Ultra Low Input. General study findings and limits: Boosting was followed by the reappearance of most primary-vaccination clones (just under 97% CD4, about 88% CD8).

A 5'RACE template-switching step, the method used to make TCR cDNA, added a universal primer site and UMIs. TCRdb independently ran MiXCR on the 5' RACE reads; one entry per CDR3 protein. This table has some 500,000 distinct CDR3 sequences, about 13% appearing once. This CDR3 has 15 amino acids. The V and J ends lost 4 bases and 5 bases, in that order; junction bases with no gene match: 7. CDR1 and CDR2 from the germline V gene are DFQATT and SNEGSKA (reference sequence). Turning to this clonotype: Its specificity is not known.

This rearrangement joins TRBV20-1 to TRBJ2-3; 12 nucleotides line up with TRBD2. The specimen was PBMCs, collected on the day of the yellow fever booster vaccination. This clonotype was sampled from a man aged 25 to 40 who received the YFV17D yellow fever vaccine. The CDR3 region is CSAIRLAGAVDTQYF. CDR3 DNA: TGCAGTGCTATCCGACTAGCGGGAGCAGTAGATACGCAGTATTTT.